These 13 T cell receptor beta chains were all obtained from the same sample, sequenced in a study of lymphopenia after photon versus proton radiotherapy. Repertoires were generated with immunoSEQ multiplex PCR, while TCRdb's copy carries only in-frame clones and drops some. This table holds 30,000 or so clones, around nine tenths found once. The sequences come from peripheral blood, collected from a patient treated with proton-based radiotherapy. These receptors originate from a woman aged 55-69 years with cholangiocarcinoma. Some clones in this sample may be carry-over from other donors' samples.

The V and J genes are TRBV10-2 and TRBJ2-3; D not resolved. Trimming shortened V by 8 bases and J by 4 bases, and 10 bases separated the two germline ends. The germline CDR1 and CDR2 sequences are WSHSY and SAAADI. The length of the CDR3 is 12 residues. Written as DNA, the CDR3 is TGCGCCAGCGCCTTGGACGCAGATACGCAGTATTTT. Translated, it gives CASALDADTQYF.

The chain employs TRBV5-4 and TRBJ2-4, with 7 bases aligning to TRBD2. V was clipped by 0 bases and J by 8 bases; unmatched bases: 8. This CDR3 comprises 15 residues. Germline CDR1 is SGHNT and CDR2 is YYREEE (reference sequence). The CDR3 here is CASSLGLAVGDIQYF. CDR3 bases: TGTGCCAGCAGCTTGGGACTAGCAGTCGGCGACATTCAGTACTTC.

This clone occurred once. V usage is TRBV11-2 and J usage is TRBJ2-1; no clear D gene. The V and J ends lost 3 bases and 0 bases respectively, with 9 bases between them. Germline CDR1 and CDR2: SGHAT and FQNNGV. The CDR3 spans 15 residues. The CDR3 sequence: CASSFAYSSYNEQFF. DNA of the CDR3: TGTGCCAGCAGCTTTGCCTATAGCTCCTACAATGAGCAGTTCTTC. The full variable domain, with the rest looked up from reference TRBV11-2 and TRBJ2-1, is EAGVAQSPRYKIIEKRQSVAFWCNPISGHATLYWYQQILGQGPKLLIQFQNNGVVDDSQLPKDRFSAERLKGVDSTLKIQPAKLEDSAVYLCASSFAYSSYNEQFFGPGTRLTVL.

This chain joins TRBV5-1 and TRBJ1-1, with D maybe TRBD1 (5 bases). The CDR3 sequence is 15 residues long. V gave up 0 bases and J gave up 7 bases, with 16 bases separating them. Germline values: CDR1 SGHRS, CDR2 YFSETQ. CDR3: CASSLGYGGAGEAFF. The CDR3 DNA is TGCGCCAGCAGCTTGGGTTATGGTGGGGCGGGTGAAGCTTTCTTT.

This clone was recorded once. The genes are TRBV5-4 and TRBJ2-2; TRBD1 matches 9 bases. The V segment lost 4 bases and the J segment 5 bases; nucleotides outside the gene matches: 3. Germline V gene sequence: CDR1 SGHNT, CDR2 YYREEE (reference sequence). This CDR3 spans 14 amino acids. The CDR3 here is CASSGTGLTGELFF. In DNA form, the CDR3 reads TGTGCCAGCAGCGGGACAGGGCTGACCGGGGAGCTGTTTTTT.

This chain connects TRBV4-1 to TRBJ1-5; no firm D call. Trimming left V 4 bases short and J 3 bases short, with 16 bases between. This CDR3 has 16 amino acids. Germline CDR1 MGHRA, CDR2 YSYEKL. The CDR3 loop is CASSPNGERSNQPQHF. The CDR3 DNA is TGCGCCAGCAGCCCTAACGGGGAAAGATCCAATCAGCCCCAGCATTTT.

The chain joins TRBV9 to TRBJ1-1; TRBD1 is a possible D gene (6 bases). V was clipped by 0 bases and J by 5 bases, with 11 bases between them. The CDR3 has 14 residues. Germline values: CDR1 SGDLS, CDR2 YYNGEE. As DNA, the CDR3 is TGTGCCAGCAGCGTAGTTACAGGGAGAACTGAAGCTTTCTTT. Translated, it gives CASSVVTGRTEAFF. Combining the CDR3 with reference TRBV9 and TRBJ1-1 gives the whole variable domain DSGVTQTPKHLITATGQRVTLRCSPRSGDLSVYWYQQSLDQGLQFLIQYYNGEERAKGNILERFSAQQFPDLHSELNLSSLELGDSALYFCASSVVTGRTEAFFGQGTRLTVV.

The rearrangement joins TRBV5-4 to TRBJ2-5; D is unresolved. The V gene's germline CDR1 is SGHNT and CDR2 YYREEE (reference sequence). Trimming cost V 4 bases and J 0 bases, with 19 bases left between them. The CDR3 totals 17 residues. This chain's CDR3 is CASSRDPLLQNQETQYF. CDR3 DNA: TGTGCCAGCAGCCGCGACCCCCTTTTACAAAACCAAGAGACCCAGTACTTC.

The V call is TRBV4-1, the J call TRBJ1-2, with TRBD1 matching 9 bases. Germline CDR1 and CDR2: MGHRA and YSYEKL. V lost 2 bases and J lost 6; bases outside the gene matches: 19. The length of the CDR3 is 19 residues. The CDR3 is CASSQLVGTGFRGPHGYTF. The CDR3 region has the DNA TGCGCCAGCAGCCAACTCGTCGGGACAGGGTTTAGGGGCCCACATGGCTACACCTTC.

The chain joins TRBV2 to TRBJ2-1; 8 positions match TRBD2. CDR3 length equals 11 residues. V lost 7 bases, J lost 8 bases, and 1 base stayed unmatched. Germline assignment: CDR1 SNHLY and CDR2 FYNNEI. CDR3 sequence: CASTLADEQFF. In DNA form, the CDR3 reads TGTGCCAGCACACTAGCGGATGAGCAGTTCTTC.

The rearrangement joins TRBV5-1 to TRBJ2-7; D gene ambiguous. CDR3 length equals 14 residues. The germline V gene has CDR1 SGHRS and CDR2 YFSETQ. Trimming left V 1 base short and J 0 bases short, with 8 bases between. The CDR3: CASSLTVHSYEQYF. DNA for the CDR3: TGCGCCAGCAGCTTGACAGTACACTCCTACGAGCAGTACTTC.

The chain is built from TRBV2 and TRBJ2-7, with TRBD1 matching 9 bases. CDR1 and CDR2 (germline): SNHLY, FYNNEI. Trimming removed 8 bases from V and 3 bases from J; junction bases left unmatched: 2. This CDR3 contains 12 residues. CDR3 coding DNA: TGTGCCAGCTCGACAGGGGGCTACGAGCAGTACTTC. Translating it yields CASSTGGYEQYF. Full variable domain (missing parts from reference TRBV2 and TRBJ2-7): EPEVTQTPSHQVTQMGQEVILRCVPISNHLYFYWYRQILGQKVEFLVSFYNNEISEKSEIFDDQFSVERPDGSNFTLKIRSTKLEDSAMYFCASSTGGYEQYFGPGTRLTVT.

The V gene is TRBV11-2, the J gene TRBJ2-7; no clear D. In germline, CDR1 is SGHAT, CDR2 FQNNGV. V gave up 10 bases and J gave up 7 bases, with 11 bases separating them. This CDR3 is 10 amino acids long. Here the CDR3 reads CAIRLGEQYF. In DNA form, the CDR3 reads TGTGCCATCCGACTCGGTGAGCAGTACTTC.